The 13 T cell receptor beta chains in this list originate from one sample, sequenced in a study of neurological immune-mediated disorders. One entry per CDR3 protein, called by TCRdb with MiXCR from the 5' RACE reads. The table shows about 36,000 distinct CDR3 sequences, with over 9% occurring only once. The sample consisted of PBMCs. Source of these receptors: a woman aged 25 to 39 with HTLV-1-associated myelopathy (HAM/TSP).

This CDR3 is CASSFSSGGTGELFF. The DNA for the CDR3 is TGTGCCAGCAGCTTTTCCTCTGGGGGGACCGGGGAGCTGTTTTTT. This rearrangement joins TRBV7-3 to TRBJ2-2; D perhaps matches TRBD2 (6 bases). V was clipped by 3 bases and J by 5 bases, with 13 bases between them. The CDR3 length is 15 residues. Germline loops: CDR1 SGHTA, CDR2 FQGTGA.

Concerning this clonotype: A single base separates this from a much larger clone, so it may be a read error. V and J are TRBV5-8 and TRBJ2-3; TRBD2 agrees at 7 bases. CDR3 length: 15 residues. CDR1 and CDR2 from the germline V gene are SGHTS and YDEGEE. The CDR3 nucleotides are TGTGTCAGCAGCTGGACCGGGACTAACACAGATACGCAGTATTTT. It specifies CVSSWTGTNTDTQYF.

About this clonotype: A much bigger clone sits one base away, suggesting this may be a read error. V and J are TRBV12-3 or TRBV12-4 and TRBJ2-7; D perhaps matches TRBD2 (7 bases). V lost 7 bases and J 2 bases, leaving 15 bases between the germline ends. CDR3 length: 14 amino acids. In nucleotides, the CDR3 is TGTGCCAGCAACATCGGGGGGCCAGCCTACGAGCAGTACTTC. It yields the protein CASNIGGPAYEQYF.

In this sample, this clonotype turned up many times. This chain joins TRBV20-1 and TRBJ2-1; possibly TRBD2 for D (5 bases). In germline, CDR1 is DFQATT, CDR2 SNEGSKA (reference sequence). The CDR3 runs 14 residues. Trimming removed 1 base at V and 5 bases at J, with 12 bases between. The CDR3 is CSARGLADHNEQFF. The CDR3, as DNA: TGCAGTGCTAGAGGGCTAGCTGACCACAATGAGCAGTTCTTC.

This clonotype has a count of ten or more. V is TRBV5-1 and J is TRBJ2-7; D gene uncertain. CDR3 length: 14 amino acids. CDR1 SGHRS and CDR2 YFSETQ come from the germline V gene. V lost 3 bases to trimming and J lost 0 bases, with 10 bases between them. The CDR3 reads CASSSLQSSYEQYF. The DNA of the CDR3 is TGCGCCAGCAGCTCGTTACAGAGCTCCTACGAGCAGTACTTC.

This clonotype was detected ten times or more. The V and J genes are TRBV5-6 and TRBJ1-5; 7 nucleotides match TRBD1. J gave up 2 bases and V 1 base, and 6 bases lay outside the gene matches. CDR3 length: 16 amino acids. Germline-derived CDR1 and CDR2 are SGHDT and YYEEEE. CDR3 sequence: CASSLYGQGGNQPQHF. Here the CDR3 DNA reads TGTGCCAGCAGCTTGTATGGCCAGGGGGGCAATCAGCCCCAGCATTTT. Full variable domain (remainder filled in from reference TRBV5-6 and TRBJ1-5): DAGVTQSPTHLIKTRGQQVTLRCSPKSGHDTVSWYQQALGQGPQFIFQYYEEEERQRGNFPDRFSGHQFPNYSSELNVNALLLGDSALYLCASSLYGQGGNQPQHFGDGTRLSIL.

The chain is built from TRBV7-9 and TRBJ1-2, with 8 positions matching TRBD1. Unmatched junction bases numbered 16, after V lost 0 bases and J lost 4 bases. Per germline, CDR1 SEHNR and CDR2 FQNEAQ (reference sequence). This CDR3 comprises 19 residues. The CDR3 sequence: CASSLALGQAPPGPYGYTF. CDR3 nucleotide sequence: TGTGCCAGCAGCTTAGCGCTGGGACAGGCCCCGCCTGGACCCTATGGCTACACCTTC. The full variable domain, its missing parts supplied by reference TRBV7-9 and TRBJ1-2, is DTGVSQNPRHKITKRGQNVTFRCDPISEHNRLYWYRQTLGQGPEFLTYFQNEAQLEKSRLLSDRFSAERPKGSFSTLEIQRTEQGDSAMYLCASSLALGQAPPGPYGYTFGSGTRLTVV.

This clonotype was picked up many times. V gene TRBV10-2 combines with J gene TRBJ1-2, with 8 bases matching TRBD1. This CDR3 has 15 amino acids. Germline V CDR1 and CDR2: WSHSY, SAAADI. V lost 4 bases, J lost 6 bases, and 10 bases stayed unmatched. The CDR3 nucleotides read TGCGCCAGCAGTGGGTACCCGACAGGGGAGAATGGCTACACCTTC. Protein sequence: CASSGYPTGENGYTF.

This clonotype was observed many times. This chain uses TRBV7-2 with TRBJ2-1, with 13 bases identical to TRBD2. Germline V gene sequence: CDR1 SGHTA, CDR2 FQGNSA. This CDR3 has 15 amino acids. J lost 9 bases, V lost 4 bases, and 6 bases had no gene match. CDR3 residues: CASSSRLAGGSEQFF. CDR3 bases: TGTGCCAGCAGCTCGCGACTAGCGGGGGGTAGTGAGCAGTTCTTC. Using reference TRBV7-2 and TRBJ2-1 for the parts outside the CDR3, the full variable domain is GAGVSQSPSNKVTEKGKDVELRCDPISGHTALYWYRQSLGQGLEFLIYFQGNSAPDKSGLPSDRFSAERTGGSVSTLTIQRTQQEDSAVYLCASSSRLAGGSEQFFGPGTRLTVL.

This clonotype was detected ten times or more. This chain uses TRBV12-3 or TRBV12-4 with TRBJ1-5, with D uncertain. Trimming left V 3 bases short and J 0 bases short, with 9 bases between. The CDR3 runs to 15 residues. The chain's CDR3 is CASSFFGDSNQPQHF. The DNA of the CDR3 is TGTGCCAGCAGTTTTTTCGGAGATAGCAATCAGCCCCAGCATTTT.

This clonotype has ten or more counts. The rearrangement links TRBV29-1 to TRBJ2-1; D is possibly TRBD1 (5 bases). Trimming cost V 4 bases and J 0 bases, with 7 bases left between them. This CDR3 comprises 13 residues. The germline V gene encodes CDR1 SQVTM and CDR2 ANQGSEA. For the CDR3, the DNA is TGCAGCGTTGGACAGAACTCCTACAATGAGCAGTTCTTC. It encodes CSVGQNSYNEQFF.

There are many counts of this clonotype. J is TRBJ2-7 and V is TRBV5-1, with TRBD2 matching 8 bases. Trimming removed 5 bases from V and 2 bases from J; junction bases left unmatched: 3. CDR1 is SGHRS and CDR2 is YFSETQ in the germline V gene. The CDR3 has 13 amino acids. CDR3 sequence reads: CASSLAGTYEQYF. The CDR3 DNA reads TGCGCCAGCAGTCTAGCGGGCACCTACGAGCAGTACTTC.

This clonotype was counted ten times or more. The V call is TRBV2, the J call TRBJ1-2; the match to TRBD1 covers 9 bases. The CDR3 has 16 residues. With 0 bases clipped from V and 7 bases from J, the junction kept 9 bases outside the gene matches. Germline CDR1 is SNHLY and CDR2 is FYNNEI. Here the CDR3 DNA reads TGTGCCAGCAGTGAAGCGGGGGACAGGGCCGGCGGTGGCTACACCTTC. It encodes CASSEAGDRAGGGYTF.